This entry lists 12 T cell receptor beta chains sequenced from one sample in a study of beta chain features in type 1 diabetes. The entirety of the isolated RNA underwent reverse transcription, so expressed TCRB transcripts were sequenced. Assay used: immunoSEQ multiplex PCR; TCRdb lists only in-frame clones, some missing. The table shows around 320,000 clones, with 13% to 15% occurring only once. Sequences were obtained from central memory CD4+ T cells from blood. These receptors were collected from a man aged 25 to 40 in good health.

This clone has just a few counts. CDR3 region: CASSKLGTSGGPEETQYF. In DNA form, the CDR3 reads TGTGCCAGCAGTAAACTCGGGACTAGCGGGGGGCCGGAGGAGACCCAGTACTTC. The chain has TRBV5-4 and TRBJ2-5; 15 nucleotides match TRBD2. The ends lost 5 bases at V and 5 bases at J; junction bases unmatched: 13. CDR3 length: 18 residues. The V gene's germline CDR1 is SGHNT and CDR2 YYREEE (reference sequence).

The chain has TRBV7-9 and TRBJ2-1; the D gene is possibly TRBD2 (6 bases). The ends were cut back, 1 base at V and 9 bases at J, with 13 bases in the middle. This CDR3 comprises 14 residues. Germline lookup yields CDR1 SEHNR and CDR2 FQNEAQ (reference sequence). The CDR3 sequence: CASSLVGGGLEQFF. In nucleotides, the CDR3 is TGTGCCAGCAGCTTAGTGGGGGGAGGTCTTGAGCAGTTCTTC. Combining the CDR3 with reference TRBV7-9 and TRBJ2-1 gives the whole variable domain DTGVSQNPRHKITKRGQNVTFRCDPISEHNRLYWYRQTLGQGPEFLTYFQNEAQLEKSRLLSDRFSAERPKGSFSTLEIQRTEQGDSAMYLCASSLVGGGLEQFFGPGTRLTVL.

The gene calls are TRBV11-1 and TRBJ2-7; no firm D call. The CDR3 covers 13 residues. CDR1 and CDR2 (germline): SGHAT, FQDESV (reference sequence). Trimming left V 2 bases short and J 3 bases short, with 8 bases between. CDR3 in amino acids: CASSLPSSYEQYV. Written as DNA, the CDR3 is TGTGCCAGCAGCTTACCCAGTAGCTACGAGCAGTACGTC.

V and J are TRBV7-8 and TRBJ2-5; D is possibly TRBD2 (5 bases). Between the trimmed V and J ends, which lost 1 base and 5 bases, there was a span of 14 bases. This CDR3 is built from 15 residues. CDR1 SGHVS and CDR2 FQNEAQ come from the germline V gene. CDR3 DNA sequence: TGTGCCAGCAGCTTAGAGACGGGGATGGGTGAGACCCAGTACTTC. Its protein is CASSLETGMGETQYF.

There are a few counts of this clone. This chain uses TRBV9 with TRBJ2-3, with 10 bases aligning to TRBD2. The CDR3 spans 17 residues. Germline V lookup: CDR1 SGDLS, CDR2 YYNGEE. With V trimmed by 3 bases and J by 2 bases, 9 bases remained unmatched. CDR3 sequence: CASSGSHSGGLTDTQYF. The CDR3 coding sequence is TGTGCCAGCAGCGGCTCCCATAGCGGGGGGCTCACAGATACGCAGTATTTT.

Only a few counts were recorded for this clone. This chain uses TRBV5-4 with TRBJ2-2, with D possibly TRBD2 on 5 matching bases. Germline V gene data show CDR1 as SGHNT and CDR2 as YYREEE (reference sequence). V was cut by 3 bases and J by 6 bases, with 9 bases left in between. The CDR3 is made up of 13 amino acids. The CDR3: CASSSDGAGELFF. The CDR3 DNA reads TGTGCCAGCAGCTCCGACGGGGCCGGGGAGCTGTTTTTT.

This clone was seen only a few times. A junction boundary mismatches the germline segment, possibly from a read error. Other DNA sequences in the sample encode the same CDR3. The chain combines TRBV5-4 with TRBJ1-1, with D possibly matching TRBD1 (5 bases). The CDR3 totals 14 residues. Germline V gene sequence: CDR1 SGHNT, CDR2 YYREEE (reference sequence). Here the CDR3 DNA reads TGCGCCAGCAGCCGAAACCAGGGGAACACTGAAGCTTTCTTT. This codes for CASSRNQGNTEAFF. Complete variable domain (other parts from reference TRBV5-4 and TRBJ1-1): ETGVTQSPTHLIKTRGQQVTLRCSSQSGHNTVSWYQQALGQGPQFIFQYYREEENGRGNFPPRFSGLQFPNYSSELNVNALELDDSALYLCASSRNQGNTEAFFGQGTRLTVV.

This clone came up a few times. CDR3 protein: CATSHGRYEQYF. The CDR3 DNA is TGTGCCACCAGTCACGGGCGATACGAGCAGTACTTC. The V call is TRBV15, the J call TRBJ2-7; D is undetermined. The germline gives CDR1 LNHNV, CDR2 YYDKDF (reference sequence). Trimming stripped 6 bases from V and 4 bases from J, with 10 bases between. The CDR3 spans 12 residues.

This clone was seen a few times. This chain joins TRBV6-6 and TRBJ1-5; 9 bases match TRBD1. CDR3 length equals 13 residues. The V gene's germline CDR1 is MNHNY and CDR2 SVGAGI (reference sequence). V lost 6 bases to trimming and J lost 7 bases; unmatched junction nucleotides: 4. CDR3 DNA: TGTGCCAGCAGGGGGACAGGGTACCAGCCCCAGCATTTT. This sequence encodes CASRGTGYQPQHF.

V and J are TRBV18 and TRBJ1-1; 7 bases are shared with TRBD1. Germline V gene data show CDR1 as KGHSH and CDR2 as LQKENI. This CDR3 spans 14 amino acids. The junction had 4 bases not matched to a gene; V was cut back by 3 bases and J by 3 bases. The CDR3 bases are TGTGCCAGCTCACCTAACAGGGGTGACACTGAAGCTTTCTTT. Translation gives CASSPNRGDTEAFF.

This clone was counted a few times. V and J are TRBV19 and TRBJ2-6, with 11 bases fitting TRBD2. The CDR3 is made up of 17 amino acids. J lost 2 bases, V lost 5 bases, and 5 bases had no gene match. CDR1 is LNHDA, CDR2 SQIVND, per germline (reference sequence). This CDR3 is CASSLLAGGAGANVLTF. CDR3 sequence (DNA): TGTGCCAGTAGTCTGCTAGCGGGGGGCGCTGGGGCCAACGTCCTGACTTTC. Together with reference TRBV19 and TRBJ2-6, the CDR3 gives the full variable domain: DGGITQSPKYLFRKEGQNVTLSCEQNLNHDAMYWYRQDPGQGLRLIYYSQIVNDFQKGDIAEGYSVSREKKESFPLTVTSAQKNPTAFYLCASSLLAGGAGANVLTFGAGSRLTVL.

This clone has a handful of counts. V usage is TRBV5-1 and J usage is TRBJ1-5; maybe TRBD1 (5 bases). V shed 0 bases and J shed 5 bases, with 18 bases lying between them. The CDR3 is 17 amino acids. From germline, CDR1 is SGHRS and CDR2 YFSETQ. CDR3 DNA: TGCGCCAGCAGCTTGGCCGGCAGGGCCGGTCTAGATCAGCCCCAGCATTTT. It encodes CASSLAGRAGLDQPQHF.